The present entry profiles one TCR beta chain with its context. This receptor's antigen is unknown. The sample holds no much larger clone one base away, and base qualities are not on file. TCRbeta CDR3 regions were amplified from genomic DNA by means of the immunoSEQ Assay, a bias-controlled multiplex PCR. Under the source paper's analysis protocol: The number of nucleated cells in each sample was estimated from the amplification of reference gene primers within the assay. To quantify the absolute abundance of each unique TCRbeta CDR3 rearrangement, sequence reads were collapsed and filtered. For each sample, productive Simpson clonality was calculated by taking the square root of Simpson's diversity index across productive rearrangements. Drawn from immuneACCESS, this table holds only the in-frame rearrangements with V and J called that TCRdb kept. Clones are partly lost; checked studies trace under half to an unresolved V gene and leave the rest unexplained. The V and J calls and clone size were taken over from that table, and D and trimming were inferred from the DNA. The sample contains around 250,000 clones, 70% to 90% of them found a single time. The ten largest make up 1.5% to 2% of the sample.

This record comes from a study of blood T cell repertoires in COVID-19 (dated by TCRdb to the early 2020s). As for the study more broadly: The collaborator samples originated in the United States, Italy and Spain and spanned the acute and convalescent phases of COVID-19. Samples were obtained from the ongoing ImmuneRACE study (first 160 participants) and from 1,000 to 1,500 subjects provided by 6 global collaborators. The dataset comprised deeply sampled blood TCRbeta repertoires from subjects exposed to, actively infected with, or recovered from COVID-19. Where available, HLA class I and class II types were obtained from metadata supplied by the sample provider rather than from assay-based typing. The material from the prospective study consisted of cDNA or gDNA derived from T cells, B-cell-depleted T cells, or PBMCs. Sample metadata almost always included a de-identified subject ID, COVID-19 status, age in years and sex. The repertoires were released in a freely available public database intended as a resource for research on the immune response to SARS-CoV-2.

Participants in the prospective study were aged roughly 18 to 100 years, lived in 20 to 30 United States geographic areas, and enrolled through a virtual design. In the prospective study, cohorts were assigned on the basis of participant-reported clinical history obtained from a screening survey and a study questionnaire. For ImmuneRACE Cohort 3, a participant was defined as recovered based on two consecutive negative NP/OP PCR tests, clearance by a healthcare professional, or resolution of symptoms. Mobile phlebotomists in the prospective study collected whole blood, serum and a nasopharyngeal or oropharyngeal swab from every participant. Over a roughly two-month period, participants in the prospective study had the option of providing additional blood draws and questionnaires. Prospective study blood samples were shipped either frozen or at room temperature before DNA extraction. Overall results and qualifications from the work: The quantity of clinical and demographic metadata differed by source and by participant and was supplied without curation.

CDR1 and CDR2, looked up from the germline V gene, are MDHEN and SYDVKM. The V end gives up 6 bases and the J end 2 bases, leaving 5 bases in the junction not matched to a gene. The CDR3 spans 15 residues, from the cysteine through the phenylalanine. Of the read, only the CDR3 DNA is kept; its 45 bases are in frame from base 1. The rearranged chain carries TRBV28 and TRBJ1-5; a stretch of 9 junction bases matches TRBD1. The material sequenced was PBMCs or T cells enriched from blood (not recorded which). This receptor was obtained from a woman between 45 and 60 years old who had recovered from COVID-19. The CDR3 corresponds to CASSVRTGGNQPQHF. The DNA sequence is TGTGCCAGCAGCGTTCGGACAGGGGGCAATCAGCCCCAGCATTTT.